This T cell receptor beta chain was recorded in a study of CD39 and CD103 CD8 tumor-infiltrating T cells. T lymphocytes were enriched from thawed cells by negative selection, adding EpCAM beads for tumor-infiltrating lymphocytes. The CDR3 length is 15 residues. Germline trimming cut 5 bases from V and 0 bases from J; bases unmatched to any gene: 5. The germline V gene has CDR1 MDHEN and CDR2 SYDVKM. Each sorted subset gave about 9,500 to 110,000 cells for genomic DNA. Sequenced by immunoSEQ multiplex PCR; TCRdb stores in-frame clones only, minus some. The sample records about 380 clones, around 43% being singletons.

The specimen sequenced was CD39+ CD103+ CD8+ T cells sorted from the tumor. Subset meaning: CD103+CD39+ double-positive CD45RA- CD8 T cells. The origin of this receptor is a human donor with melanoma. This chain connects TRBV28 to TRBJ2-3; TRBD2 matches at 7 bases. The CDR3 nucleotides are TGTGCCAGCAGTACCGGACTAGAAAGCACAGATACGCAGTATTTT. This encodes CASSTGLESTDTQYF.